This T cell receptor (beta chain) was sequenced in a study of regulatory T cells in long-lasting Graves disease. Study results and caveats: Persistent disease exhibited a predilection for TRBV28, TRBJ1-2 and TRBJ2-5. Investigators studied peripheral blood only, not thyroid tissue.

Per the germline V gene, CDR1 is MNHNS and CDR2 is SASEGT. The CDR3 consists of 15 residues. With 6 bases clipped from V and 3 bases from J, the junction kept 7 bases outside the gene matches. Sequencing libraries for TCR beta were prepared with iRepertoire HTBI primers and Arm-PCR of CDR3 regions. TCRdb called the multiplex PCR reads again in MiXCR, with one record for every CDR3 protein. The sample lists approximately 470,000 distinct CDR3 sequences; less than 25% were seen once. The time point is: persistent/refractory GD, antithyroid drugs over 5 years with positive TRAb. There was RNA extracted from PBMCs, and the TCR library was made from it. This clonotype was seen repeatedly, ten times or more. Its antigen is undetermined.

V gene TRBV6-1 combines with J gene TRBJ2-7; 11 bases align to TRBD2. The sample in question was peripheral blood mononuclear cells (PBMCs), obtained when the disease was refractory, from a patient treated with antithyroid drugs. The receptor was derived from a female donor with Graves disease. The CDR3 DNA is TGTGCCAGCAGCCTTCAGGGACTAGCGGTCTACGAGCAGTACTTC. It is translated as CASSLQGLAVYEQYF.